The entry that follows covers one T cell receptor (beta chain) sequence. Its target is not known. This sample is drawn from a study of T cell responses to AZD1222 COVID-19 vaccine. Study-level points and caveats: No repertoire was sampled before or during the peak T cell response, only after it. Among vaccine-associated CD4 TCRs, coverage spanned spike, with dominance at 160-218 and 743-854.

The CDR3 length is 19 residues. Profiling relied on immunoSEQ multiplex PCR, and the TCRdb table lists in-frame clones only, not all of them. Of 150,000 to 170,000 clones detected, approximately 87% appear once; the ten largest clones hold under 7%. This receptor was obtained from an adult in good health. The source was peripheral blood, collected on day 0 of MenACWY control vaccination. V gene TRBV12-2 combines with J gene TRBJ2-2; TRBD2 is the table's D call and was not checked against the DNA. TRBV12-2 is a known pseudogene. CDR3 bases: TGTGCAAGTCGCCTCTTAGGCCCCCTAGCGGGAGACTGGCACGGGGAGCTGTTTTTT. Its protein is CASRLLGPLAGDWHGELFF.